This T cell receptor (beta chain) is drawn from a study of memory CD4+ T cells and cytomegalovirus serostatus. The sort gate was single viable CD3+CD4+CD8-CD45RO+ cells for memory CD4+ T cells. Assay: immunoSEQ multiplex PCR; the TCRdb copy retains only in-frame clones and omits some. Seen here are tens of thousands of clones, 70% to 80% observed once, and the top ten hold 1% to 1.3%. This CDR3 contains 15 residues. Per germline, CDR1 SGHTA and CDR2 FQGNSA. Trimming stripped 1 base from V and 5 bases from J, with 14 bases between. The specimen was memory CD4+ T cells from blood. V gene TRBV7-2 combines with J gene TRBJ1-1; D gene unclear. This receptor was identified in an adult in good health and CMV-seronegative. CDR3 in DNA: TGTGCCAGCAGCTTAGGATTAGACCGGAGGACTGAAGCTTTCTTT. It translates to CASSLGLDRRTEAFF.